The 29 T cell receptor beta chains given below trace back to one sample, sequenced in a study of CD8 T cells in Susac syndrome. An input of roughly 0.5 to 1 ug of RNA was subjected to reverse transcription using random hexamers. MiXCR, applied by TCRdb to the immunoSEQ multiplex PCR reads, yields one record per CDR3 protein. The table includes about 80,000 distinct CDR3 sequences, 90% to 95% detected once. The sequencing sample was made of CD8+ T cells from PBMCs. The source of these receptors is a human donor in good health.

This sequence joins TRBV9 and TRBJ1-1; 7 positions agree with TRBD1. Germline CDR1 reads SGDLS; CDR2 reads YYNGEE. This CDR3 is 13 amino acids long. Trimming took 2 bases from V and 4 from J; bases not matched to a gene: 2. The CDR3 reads CASSVTGATEAFF. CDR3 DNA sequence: TGTGCCAGCAGCGTTACAGGGGCCACTGAAGCTTTCTTT. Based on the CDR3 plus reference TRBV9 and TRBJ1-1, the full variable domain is DSGVTQTPKHLITATGQRVTLRCSPRSGDLSVYWYQQSLDQGLQFLIQYYNGEERAKGNILERFSAQQFPDLHSELNLSSLELGDSALYFCASSVTGATEAFFGQGTRLTVV.

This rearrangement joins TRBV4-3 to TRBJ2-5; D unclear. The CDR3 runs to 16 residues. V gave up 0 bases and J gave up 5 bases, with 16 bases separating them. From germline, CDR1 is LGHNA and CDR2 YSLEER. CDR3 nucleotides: TGCGCCAGCAGCCAAGAATCGATCCTTTCTGGTGAGACCCAGTACTTC. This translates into CASSQESILSGETQYF.

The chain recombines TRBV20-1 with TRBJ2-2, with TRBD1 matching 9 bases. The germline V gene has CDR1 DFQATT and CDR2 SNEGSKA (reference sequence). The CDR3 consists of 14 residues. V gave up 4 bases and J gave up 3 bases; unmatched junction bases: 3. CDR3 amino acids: CSATRDRDTGELFF. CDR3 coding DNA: TGCAGTGCTACTAGGGACAGGGACACCGGGGAGCTGTTTTTT.

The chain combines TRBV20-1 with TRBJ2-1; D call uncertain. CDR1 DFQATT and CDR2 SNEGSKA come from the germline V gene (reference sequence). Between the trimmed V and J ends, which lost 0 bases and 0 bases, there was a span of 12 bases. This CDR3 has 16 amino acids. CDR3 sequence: CSAREPGLSSYNEQFF. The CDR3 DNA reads TGCAGTGCTAGAGAACCCGGGCTGAGCTCCTACAATGAGCAGTTCTTC.

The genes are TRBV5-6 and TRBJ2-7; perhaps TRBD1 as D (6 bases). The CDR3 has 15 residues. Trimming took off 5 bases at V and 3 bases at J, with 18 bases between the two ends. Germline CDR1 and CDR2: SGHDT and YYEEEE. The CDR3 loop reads CASRPTGTWFYEQYF. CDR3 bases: TGTGCCAGCAGACCCACCGGGACATGGTTCTACGAGCAGTACTTC.

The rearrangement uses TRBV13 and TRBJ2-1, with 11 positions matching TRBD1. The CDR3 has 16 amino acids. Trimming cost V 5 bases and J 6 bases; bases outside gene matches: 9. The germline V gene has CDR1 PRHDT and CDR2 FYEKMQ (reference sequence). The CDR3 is CASSPPPGQGANEQFF. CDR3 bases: TGTGCCAGCAGCCCTCCCCCCGGACAGGGGGCCAATGAGCAGTTCTTC.

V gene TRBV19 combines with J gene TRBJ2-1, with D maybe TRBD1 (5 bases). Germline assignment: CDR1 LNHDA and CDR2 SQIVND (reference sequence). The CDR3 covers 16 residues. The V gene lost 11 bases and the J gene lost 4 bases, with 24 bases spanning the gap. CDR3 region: CASQGQGQSPYNEQFF. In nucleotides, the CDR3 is TGTGCCTCCCAAGGCCAGGGCCAGTCTCCGTACAATGAGCAGTTCTTC.

CDR3 DNA: TGTGCCAGCAGCCAAGAGGTTTACAGGCACGGTGGAAACACCATATATTTT. Protein sequence: CASSQEVYRHGGNTIYF. The chain has TRBV3-1 and TRBJ1-3; D may be TRBD1 (5 bases). The germline CDR1 and CDR2 sequences are LGHDT and YNNKEL (reference sequence). The ends were cut back, 0 bases at V and 3 bases at J, with 15 bases in the middle. This CDR3 region has 17 residues.

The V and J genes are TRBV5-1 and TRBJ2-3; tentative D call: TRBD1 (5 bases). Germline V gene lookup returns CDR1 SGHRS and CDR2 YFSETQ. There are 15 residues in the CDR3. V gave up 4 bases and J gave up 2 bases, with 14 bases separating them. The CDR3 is CASSPTETFTDTQYF. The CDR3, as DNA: TGCGCCAGCAGCCCGACAGAGACATTCACAGATACGCAGTATTTT.

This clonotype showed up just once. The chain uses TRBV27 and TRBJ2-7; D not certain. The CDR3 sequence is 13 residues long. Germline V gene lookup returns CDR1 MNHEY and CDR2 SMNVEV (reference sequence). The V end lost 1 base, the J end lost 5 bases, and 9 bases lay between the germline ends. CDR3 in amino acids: CASSLLGPNEQYF. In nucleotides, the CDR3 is TGTGCCAGCAGTTTATTAGGTCCTAACGAGCAGTACTTC.

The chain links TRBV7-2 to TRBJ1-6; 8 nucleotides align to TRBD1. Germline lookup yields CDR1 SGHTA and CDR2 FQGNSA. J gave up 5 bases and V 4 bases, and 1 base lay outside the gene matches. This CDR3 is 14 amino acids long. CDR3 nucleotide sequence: TGTGCCAGCAGCTCGGACAGGGATAATTCACCCCTCCACTTT. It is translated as CASSSDRDNSPLHF. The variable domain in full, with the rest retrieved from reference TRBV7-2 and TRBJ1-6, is GAGVSQSPSNKVTEKGKDVELRCDPISGHTALYWYRQSLGQGLEFLIYFQGNSAPDKSGLPSDRFSAERTGGSVSTLTIQRTQQEDSAVYLCASSSDRDNSPLHFGNGTRLTVT.

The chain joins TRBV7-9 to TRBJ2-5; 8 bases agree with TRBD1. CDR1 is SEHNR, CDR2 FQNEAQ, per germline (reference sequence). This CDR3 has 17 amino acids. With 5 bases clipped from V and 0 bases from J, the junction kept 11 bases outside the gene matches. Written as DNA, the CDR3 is TGTGCCAGCAGCGACTCGAGGACAGGGACCTACCAAGAGACCCAGTACTTC. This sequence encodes CASSDSRTGTYQETQYF.

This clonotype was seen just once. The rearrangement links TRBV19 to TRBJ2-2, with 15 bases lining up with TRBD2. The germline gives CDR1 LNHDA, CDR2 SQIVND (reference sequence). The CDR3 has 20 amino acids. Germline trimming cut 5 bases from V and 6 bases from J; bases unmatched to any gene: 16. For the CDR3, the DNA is TGTGCCAGTAGTGATCCGGGACAGGGACTAGCGGGAGGAACGGCCGGGGAGCTGTTTTTT. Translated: CASSDPGQGLAGGTAGELFF.

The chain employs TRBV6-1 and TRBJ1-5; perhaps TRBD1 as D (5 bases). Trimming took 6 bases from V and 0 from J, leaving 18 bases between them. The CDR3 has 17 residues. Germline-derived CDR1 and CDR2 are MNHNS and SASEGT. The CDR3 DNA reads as TGTGCCAGCAGCTCCCCTTCACACAGGAATAGCAATCAGCCCCAGCATTTT. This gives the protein CASSSPSHRNSNQPQHF.

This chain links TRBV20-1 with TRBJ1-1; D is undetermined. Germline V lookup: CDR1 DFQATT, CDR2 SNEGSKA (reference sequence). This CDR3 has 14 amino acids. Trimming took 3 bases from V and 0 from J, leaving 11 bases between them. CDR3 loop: CSASSLRMNTEAFF. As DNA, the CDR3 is TGCAGTGCTAGTTCGCTCCGGATGAACACTGAAGCTTTCTTT.

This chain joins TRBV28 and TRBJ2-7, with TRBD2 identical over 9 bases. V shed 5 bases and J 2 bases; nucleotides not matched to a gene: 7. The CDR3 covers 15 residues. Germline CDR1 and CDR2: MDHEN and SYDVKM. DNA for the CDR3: TGTGCCAGCAGTAAACCGGGACTAGCCCCCTACGAGCAGTACGTC. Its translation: CASSKPGLAPYEQYV.

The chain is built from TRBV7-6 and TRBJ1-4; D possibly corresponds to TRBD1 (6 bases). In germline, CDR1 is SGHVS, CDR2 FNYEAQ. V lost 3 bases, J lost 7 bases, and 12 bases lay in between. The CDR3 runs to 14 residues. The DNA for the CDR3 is TGTGCCAGCAGCTTCTCGGGGGCTGGTGAAAAACTGTTTTTT. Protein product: CASSFSGAGEKLFF.

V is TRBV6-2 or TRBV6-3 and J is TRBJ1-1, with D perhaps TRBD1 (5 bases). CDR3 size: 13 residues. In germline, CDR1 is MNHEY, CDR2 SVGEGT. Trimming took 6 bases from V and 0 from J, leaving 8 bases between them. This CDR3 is CASRRGLNTEAFF. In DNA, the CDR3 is TGTGCCAGCAGGAGGGGCCTGAACACTGAAGCTTTCTTT.

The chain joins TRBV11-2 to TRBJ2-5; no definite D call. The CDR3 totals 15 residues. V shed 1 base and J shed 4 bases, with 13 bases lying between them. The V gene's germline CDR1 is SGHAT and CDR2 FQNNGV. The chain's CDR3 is CASSLAWGGRETQYF. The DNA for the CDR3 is TGTGCCAGCAGCTTAGCTTGGGGTGGCCGAGAGACCCAGTACTTC.

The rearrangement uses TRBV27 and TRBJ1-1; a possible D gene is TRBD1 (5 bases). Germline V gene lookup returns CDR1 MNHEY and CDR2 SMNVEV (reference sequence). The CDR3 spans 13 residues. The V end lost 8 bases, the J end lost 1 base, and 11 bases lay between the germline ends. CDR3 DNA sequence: TGTGCCAGCGGGTTGGGGCGGAACACTGAAGCTTTCTTT. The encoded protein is CASGLGRNTEAFF.

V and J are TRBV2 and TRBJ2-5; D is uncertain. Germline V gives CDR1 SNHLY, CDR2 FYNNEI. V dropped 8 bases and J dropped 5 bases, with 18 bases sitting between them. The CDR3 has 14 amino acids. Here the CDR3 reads CASLGGGSWETQYF. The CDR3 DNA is TGTGCCAGCCTCGGTGGCGGATCGTGGGAGACCCAGTACTTC.

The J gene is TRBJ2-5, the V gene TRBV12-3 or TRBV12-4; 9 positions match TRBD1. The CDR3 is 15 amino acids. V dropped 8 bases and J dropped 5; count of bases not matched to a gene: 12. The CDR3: CASASGDREEETQYF. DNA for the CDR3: TGTGCCAGCGCAAGTGGGGACAGGGAAGAGGAGACCCAGTACTTC.

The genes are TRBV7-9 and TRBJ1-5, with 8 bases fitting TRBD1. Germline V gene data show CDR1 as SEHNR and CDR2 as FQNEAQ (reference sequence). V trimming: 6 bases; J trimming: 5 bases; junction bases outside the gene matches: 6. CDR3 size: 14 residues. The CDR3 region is CASSPDRAYQPQHF. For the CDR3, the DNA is TGTGCCAGCAGTCCGGACAGGGCCTATCAGCCCCAGCATTTT.

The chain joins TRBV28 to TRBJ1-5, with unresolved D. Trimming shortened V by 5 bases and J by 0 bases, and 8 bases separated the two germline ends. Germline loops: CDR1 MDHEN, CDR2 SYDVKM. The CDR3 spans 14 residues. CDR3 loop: CASSLDTSNQPQHF. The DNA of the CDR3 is TGTGCCAGCAGTCTAGACACTAGCAATCAGCCCCAGCATTTT.

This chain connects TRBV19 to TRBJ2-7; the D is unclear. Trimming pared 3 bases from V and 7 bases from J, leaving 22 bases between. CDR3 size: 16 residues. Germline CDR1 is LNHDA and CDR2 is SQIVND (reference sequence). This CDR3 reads CASSIVHPPHTKEQYV. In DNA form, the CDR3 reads TGTGCCAGTAGTATCGTCCACCCTCCCCATACGAAGGAGCAGTACGTC.

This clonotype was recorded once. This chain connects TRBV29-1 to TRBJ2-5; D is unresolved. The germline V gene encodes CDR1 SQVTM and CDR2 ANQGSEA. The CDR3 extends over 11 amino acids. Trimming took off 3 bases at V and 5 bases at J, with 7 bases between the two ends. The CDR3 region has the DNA TGCAGCGTTGAGGTTAGCGAGACCCAGTACTTC. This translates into CSVEVSETQYF.

CDR3 residues: CASSGEGTGVADTQYF. In DNA, the CDR3 is TGTGCCAGCAGCGGAGAGGGGACAGGGGTGGCAGATACGCAGTATTTT. J is TRBJ2-3 and V is TRBV9; 10 nucleotides align to TRBD1. The CDR3 is 16 residues long. In germline, CDR1 is SGDLS, CDR2 YYNGEE. V dropped 3 bases and J dropped 4; count of bases not matched to a gene: 8.

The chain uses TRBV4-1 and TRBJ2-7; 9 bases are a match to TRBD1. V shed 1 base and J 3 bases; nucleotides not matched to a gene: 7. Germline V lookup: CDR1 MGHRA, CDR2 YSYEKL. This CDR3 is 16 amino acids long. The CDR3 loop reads CASSQVLGTGNYEQYV. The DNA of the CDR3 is TGCGCCAGCAGCCAAGTTCTTGGGACAGGGAACTACGAGCAGTACGTC.

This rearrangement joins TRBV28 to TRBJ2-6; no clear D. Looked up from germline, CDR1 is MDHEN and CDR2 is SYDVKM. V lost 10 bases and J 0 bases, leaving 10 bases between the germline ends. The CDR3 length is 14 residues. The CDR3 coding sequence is TGTGCCACCGTATCAGGCTCTGGGGCCAACGTCCTGACTTTC. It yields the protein CATVSGSGANVLTF.